This paragraph covers one TCR beta chain sequence. TCRdb independently ran MiXCR on the RT-PCR reads; one entry per CDR3 protein. The data show 550,000 to 750,000 distinct CDR3 sequences, 11% to 15% seen once. Germline V gene data show CDR1 as LGHNA and CDR2 as YNFKEQ. With 0 bases removed from V and 3 bases from J, the gap between germline ends came to 6 bases. The CDR3 is 14 residues long. The receptor was isolated from a female donor in good health, serving as a healthy control. The chain combines TRBV4-2 with TRBJ1-3; no clear D. The sequenced material came from memory CD4+ T cells from blood. The CDR3 DNA reads TGTGCCAGCAGCCAAGAGGGAGTTGGAAACACCATATATTTT. Amino acids: CASSQEGVGNTIYF.